This entry features one T cell receptor beta chain sequence. Between the trimmed V and J ends, which lost 6 bases and 4 bases, there was a span of 12 bases. Per the germline V gene, CDR1 is MNHEY and CDR2 is SVGEGT. CDR3 length equals 13 residues. This record belongs to a study of blood T cell repertoires in COVID-19. As for the study in general: Acute-phase and convalescent COVID-19 samples originated in the United States, Italy and Spain. Sources were T cells, B-cell-depleted T cells, or PBMCs; the material itself was cDNA or gDNA.

How the authors handled the data: Scientists estimated how many nucleated cells there were by amplifying reference gene primers. Libraries were prepared by immunoSEQ multiplex PCR; TCRdb keeps only in-frame clonotypes and omits some of them. The V and J calls and clone size are taken from that table; D and trimming were inferred from the DNA. The table lists about 280,000 clones, roughly 85% of them singletons. The receptor comes from a man between 45 and 60 years old with active or convalescent COVID-19. Sequences were obtained from peripheral blood. The chain uses TRBV6-2 or TRBV6-3 and TRBJ1-1, with a tentative D call TRBD1 (6 bases). The CDR3 DNA follows: TGTGCCAGCAGCCCACAGGGCGTCACTGAAGCTTTCTTT. Its protein is CASSPQGVTEAFF.